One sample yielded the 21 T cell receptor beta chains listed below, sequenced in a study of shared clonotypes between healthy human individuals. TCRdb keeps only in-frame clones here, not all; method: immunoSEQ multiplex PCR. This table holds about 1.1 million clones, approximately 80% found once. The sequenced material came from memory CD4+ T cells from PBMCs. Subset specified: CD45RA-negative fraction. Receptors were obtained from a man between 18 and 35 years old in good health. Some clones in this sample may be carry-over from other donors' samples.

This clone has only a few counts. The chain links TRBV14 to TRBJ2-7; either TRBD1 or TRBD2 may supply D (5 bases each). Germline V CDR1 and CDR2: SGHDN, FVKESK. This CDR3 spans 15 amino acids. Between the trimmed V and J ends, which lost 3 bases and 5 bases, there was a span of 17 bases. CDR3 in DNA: TGTGCCAGCAGCCAGGCGAGGGGCAGGGCCCACGAGCAGTACTTC. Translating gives CASSQARGRAHEQYF.

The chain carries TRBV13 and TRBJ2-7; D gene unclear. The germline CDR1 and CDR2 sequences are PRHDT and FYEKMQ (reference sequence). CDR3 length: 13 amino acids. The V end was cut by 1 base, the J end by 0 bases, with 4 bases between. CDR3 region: CASSLERSYEQYF. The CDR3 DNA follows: TGTGCCAGCAGCTTAGAGCGCTCCTACGAGCAGTACTTC.

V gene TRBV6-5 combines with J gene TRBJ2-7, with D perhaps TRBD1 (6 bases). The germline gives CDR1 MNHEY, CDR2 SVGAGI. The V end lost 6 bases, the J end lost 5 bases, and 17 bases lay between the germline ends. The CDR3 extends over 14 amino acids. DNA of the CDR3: TGTGCCAGCAGCCGACAGGCCCCTGTCGACGAGCAGTACTTC. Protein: CASSRQAPVDEQYF.

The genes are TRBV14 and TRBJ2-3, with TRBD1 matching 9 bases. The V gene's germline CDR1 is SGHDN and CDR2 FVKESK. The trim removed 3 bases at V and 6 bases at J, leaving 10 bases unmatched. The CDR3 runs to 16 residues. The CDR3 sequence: CASSQNYPGTGDTQYF. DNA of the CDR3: TGTGCCAGCAGCCAGAACTACCCCGGGACAGGGGATACGCAGTATTTT. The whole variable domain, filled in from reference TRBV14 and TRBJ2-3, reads EAGVTQFPSHSVIEKGQTVTLRCDPISGHDNLYWYRRVMGKEIKFLLHFVKESKQDESGMPNNRFLAERTGGTYSTLKVQPAELEDSGVYFCASSQNYPGTGDTQYFGPGTRLTVL.

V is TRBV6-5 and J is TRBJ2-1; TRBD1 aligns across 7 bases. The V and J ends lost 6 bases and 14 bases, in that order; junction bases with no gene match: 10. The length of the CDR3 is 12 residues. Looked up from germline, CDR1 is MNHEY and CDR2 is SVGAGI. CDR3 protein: CASSHRGSQEFF. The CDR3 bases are TGTGCCAGCAGCCACAGGGGATCCCAGGAGTTCTTC.

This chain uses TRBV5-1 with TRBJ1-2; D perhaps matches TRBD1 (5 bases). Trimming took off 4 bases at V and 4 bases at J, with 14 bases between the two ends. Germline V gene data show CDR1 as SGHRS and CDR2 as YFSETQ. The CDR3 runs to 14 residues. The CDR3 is CASSPTDTIYGYTF. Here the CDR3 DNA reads TGCGCCAGCAGCCCGACAGATACCATCTATGGCTACACCTTC.

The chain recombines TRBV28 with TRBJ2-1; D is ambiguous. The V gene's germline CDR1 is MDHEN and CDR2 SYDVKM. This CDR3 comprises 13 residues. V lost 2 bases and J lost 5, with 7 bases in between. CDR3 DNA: TGTGCCAGCAGTTTAAGTGGAGACAATGAGCAGTTCTTC. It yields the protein CASSLSGDNEQFF.

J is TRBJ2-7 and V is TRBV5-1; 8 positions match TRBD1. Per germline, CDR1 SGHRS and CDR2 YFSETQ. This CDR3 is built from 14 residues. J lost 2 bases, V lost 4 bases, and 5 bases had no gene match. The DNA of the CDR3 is TGCGCCAGCAGCCTACAGGGGGAAACCTACGAGCAGTACTTC. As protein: CASSLQGETYEQYF. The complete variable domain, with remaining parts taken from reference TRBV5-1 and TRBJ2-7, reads KAGVTQTPRYLIKTRGQQVTLSCSPISGHRSVSWYQQTPGQGLQFLFEYFSETQRNKGNFPGRFSGRQFSNSRSEMNVSTLELGDSALYLCASSLQGETYEQYFGPGTRLTVT.

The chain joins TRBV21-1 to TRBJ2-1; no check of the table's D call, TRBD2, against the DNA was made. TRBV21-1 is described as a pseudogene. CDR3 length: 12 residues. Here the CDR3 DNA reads TGTGCCAGCAGCAAGCGTTACAATGAGCAGTTCTTC. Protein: CASSKRYNEQFF.

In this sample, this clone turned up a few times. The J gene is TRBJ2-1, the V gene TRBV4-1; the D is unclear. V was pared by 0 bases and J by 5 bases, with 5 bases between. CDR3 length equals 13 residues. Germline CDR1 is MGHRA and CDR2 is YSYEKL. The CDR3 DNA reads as TGCGCCAGCAGCCAAGATCCCAACAATGAGCAGTTCTTC. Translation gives CASSQDPNNEQFF.

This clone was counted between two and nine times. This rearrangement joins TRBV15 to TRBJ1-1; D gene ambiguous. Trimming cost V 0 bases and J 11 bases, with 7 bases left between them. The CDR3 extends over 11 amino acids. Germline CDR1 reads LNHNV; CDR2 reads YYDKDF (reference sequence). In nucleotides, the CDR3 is TGTGCCACCAGCAGAGATCTTTATGCTTTCTTT. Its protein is CATSRDLYAFF. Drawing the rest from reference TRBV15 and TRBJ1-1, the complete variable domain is DAMVIQNPRYQVTQFGKPVTLSCSQTLNHNVMYWYQQKSSQAPKLLFHYYDKDFNNEADTPDNFQSRRPNTSFCFLDIRSPGLGDTAMYLCATSRDLYAFFGQGTRLTVV.

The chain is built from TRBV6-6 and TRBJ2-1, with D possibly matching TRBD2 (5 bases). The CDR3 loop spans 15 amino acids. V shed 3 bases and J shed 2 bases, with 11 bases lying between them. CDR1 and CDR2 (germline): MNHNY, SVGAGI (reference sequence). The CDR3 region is CASSYTGSAYNEQFF. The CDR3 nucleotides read TGTGCCAGCAGTTATACGGGGTCAGCCTACAATGAGCAGTTCTTC.

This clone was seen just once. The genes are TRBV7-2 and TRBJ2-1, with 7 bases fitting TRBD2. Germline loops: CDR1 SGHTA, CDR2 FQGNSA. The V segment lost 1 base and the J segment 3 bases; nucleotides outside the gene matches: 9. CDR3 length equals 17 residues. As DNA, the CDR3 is TGTGCCAGCAGCTTAGGGGGAGGGCGGGGTCACTACAATGAGCAGTTCTTC. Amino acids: CASSLGGGRGHYNEQFF.

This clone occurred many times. DNA of the CDR3: TGTGCCAGCAGCAAGGTTAGTAGAGGGTTGAGCAATGAGCAGTTCTTC. Protein product: CASSKVSRGLSNEQFF. V gene TRBV21-1 combines with J gene TRBJ2-1; the listed D gene, TRBD2, was not tested against the DNA. TRBV21-1 is described as a pseudogene. The CDR3 has 16 residues.

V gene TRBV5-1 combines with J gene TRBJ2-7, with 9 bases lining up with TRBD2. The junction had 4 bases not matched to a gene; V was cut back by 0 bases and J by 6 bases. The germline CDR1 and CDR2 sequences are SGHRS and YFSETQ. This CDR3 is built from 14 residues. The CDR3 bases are TGCGCCAGCAGCTTGGTTGGGCGGGAGGGCGAGCAGTACTTC. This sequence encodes CASSLVGREGEQYF.

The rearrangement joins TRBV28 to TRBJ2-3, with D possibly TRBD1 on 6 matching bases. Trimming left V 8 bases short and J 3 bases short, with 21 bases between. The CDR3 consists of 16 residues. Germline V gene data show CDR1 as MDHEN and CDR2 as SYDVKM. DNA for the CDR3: TGTGCCAGCGCCCCGAGGGGTAGGCAGGGGACAGATACGCAGTATTTT. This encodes CASAPRGRQGTDTQYF.

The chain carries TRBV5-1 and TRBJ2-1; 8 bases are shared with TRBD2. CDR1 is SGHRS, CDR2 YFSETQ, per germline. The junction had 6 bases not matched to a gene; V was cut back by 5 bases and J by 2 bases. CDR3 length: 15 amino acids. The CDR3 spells CASRLAGLPYNEQFF. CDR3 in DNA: TGCGCCAGCAGGCTAGCGGGCTTACCCTACAATGAGCAGTTCTTC.

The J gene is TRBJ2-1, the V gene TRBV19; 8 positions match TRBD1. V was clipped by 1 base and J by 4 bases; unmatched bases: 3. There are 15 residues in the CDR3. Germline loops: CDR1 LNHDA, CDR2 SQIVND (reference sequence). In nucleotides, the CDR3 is TGTGCCAGTAGTATAGGCAGGGGGCTTTACAATGAGCAGTTCTTC. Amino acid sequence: CASSIGRGLYNEQFF.

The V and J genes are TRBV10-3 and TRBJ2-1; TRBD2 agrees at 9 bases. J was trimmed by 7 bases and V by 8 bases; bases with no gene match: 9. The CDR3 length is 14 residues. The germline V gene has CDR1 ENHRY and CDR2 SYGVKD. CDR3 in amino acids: CAIRFRLAENEQFF. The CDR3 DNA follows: TGTGCCATCCGCTTTAGACTAGCGGAGAATGAGCAGTTCTTC.

The DNA for the CDR3 is TGTGCCAGCAGCGCGGAAAGACTAGCGGGAGGTCTGAATGAGCAGTTCTTC. This codes for CASSAERLAGGLNEQFF. The V call is TRBV7-2, the J call TRBJ2-1, with 13 bases matching TRBD2. V dropped 5 bases and J dropped 7; count of bases not matched to a gene: 11. Germline V gene data show CDR1 as SGHTA and CDR2 as FQGNSA. This CDR3 is 17 amino acids long.

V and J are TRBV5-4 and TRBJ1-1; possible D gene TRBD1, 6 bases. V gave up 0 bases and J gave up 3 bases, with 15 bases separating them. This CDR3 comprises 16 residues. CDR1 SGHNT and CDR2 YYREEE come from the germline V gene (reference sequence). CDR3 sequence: CASSLAKARGDTEAFF. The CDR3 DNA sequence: TGTGCCAGCAGCTTGGCCAAGGCCAGGGGCGACACTGAAGCTTTCTTT.